The rows below give T cell receptor beta chains drawn from one sample of a study of T cells in Graves' hyperthyroidism and ophthalmopathy. TCRdb re-analysed the multiplex PCR reads in MiXCR, keeping a single row per CDR3 protein. Of about 540,000 distinct CDR3 sequences in the sample, approximately 44% were seen once. Sequenced input: peripheral blood or thyroid tissue (not recorded which). The receptors here all came from a young woman with Graves' hyperthyroidism. CDR3s include the opening cysteine and the closing phenylalanine or tryptophan. A D gene is named only where the DNA matches it firmly. Rows may omit the clone size; those that give it use once, few, many or a size class.

len: 12; d_gene: -; j_gene: TRBJ2-7; v_gene: TRBV20-1; abundance: -; CDR3aa: CSAPGDPYEQYF; CDR3nt: TGCAGTGCGCCTGGGGACCCCTACGAGCAGTACTTC
len: 15; d_gene: -; j_gene: TRBJ1-5; v_gene: TRBV5-5; abundance: many; CDR3aa: CASSPAGSRNQPQHF; CDR3nt: TGTGCCAGCAGCCCCGCAGGGTCTCGCAATCAGCCCCAGCATTTT
len: 13; d_gene: -; j_gene: TRBJ2-2; v_gene: TRBV7-9; abundance: many; CDR3aa: CASSQPAAGELFF; CDR3nt: TGTGCCAGCAGCCAACCAGCGGCCGGGGAGCTGTTTTTT
len: 15; d_gene: TRBD2; j_gene: TRBJ2-7; v_gene: TRBV10-3; abundance: once; CDR3aa: CAISARRQRGYEQYF; CDR3nt: TGTGCCATCAGTGCTAGGAGGCAGCGGGGGTACGAGCAGTACTTC
len: 14; d_gene: -; j_gene: TRBJ2-7; v_gene: TRBV6-1; abundance: -; CDR3aa: CASIGRGRSYEQYF; CDR3nt: TGTGCCAGCATAGGCAGGGGAAGGTCTTACGAGCAGTACTTC
len: 18; d_gene: -; j_gene: TRBJ1-2; v_gene: TRBV7-2; abundance: many; CDR3aa: CASSLARRVTSTFYGYTF; CDR3nt: TGTGCCAGCAGCTTAGCGCGGAGGGTAACTTCTACTTTCTATGGCTACACCTTC
len: 19; d_gene: -; j_gene: TRBJ1-4; v_gene: TRBV12-3/TRBV12-4; abundance: -; CDR3aa: CASSQNGPGTQGLFEKLFF; CDR3nt: TGTGCCAGCAGCCAGAACGGCCCCGGTACGCAGGGACTATTTGAAAAACTGTTTTTT
len: 17; d_gene: TRBD2; j_gene: TRBJ2-2; v_gene: TRBV18; abundance: once; CDR3aa: CASSPPATSPSTGELFF; CDR3nt: TGTGCCAGCTCACCGCCCGCGACTAGCCCATCCACCGGGGAGCTGTTTTTT
len: 11; d_gene: -; j_gene: TRBJ1-1; v_gene: TRBV5-8; abundance: -; CDR3aa: CASRENSGTFF; CDR3nt: TGTGCCAGCAGGGAAAACAGCGGGACTTTCTTT
len: 15; d_gene: -; j_gene: TRBJ1-6; v_gene: TRBV2; abundance: -; CDR3aa: CASRLQDIADSPLHF; CDR3nt: TGTGCCAGCAGACTCCAGGACATCGCGGATTCACCCCTCCACTTT
len: 16; d_gene: TRBD1; j_gene: TRBJ1-4; v_gene: TRBV9; abundance: many; CDR3aa: CASSVGRGQGNEKLFF; CDR3nt: TGTGCCAGCAGCGTAGGGCGGGGACAGGGCAATGAAAAACTGTTTTTT
len: 17; d_gene: TRBD2; j_gene: TRBJ2-1; v_gene: TRBV10-3; abundance: few; CDR3aa: CAISESVVTAGRDEQFF; CDR3nt: TGTGCCATCAGTGAGTCGGTCGTAACAGCGGGAAGGGATGAGCAGTTCTTC
len: 13; d_gene: -; j_gene: TRBJ2-7; v_gene: TRBV5-5; abundance: many; CDR3aa: CASSWGPPGEQYF; CDR3nt: TGTGCCAGCAGCTGGGGACCGCCGGGCGAGCAGTACTTC
len: 14; d_gene: -; j_gene: TRBJ1-5; v_gene: TRBV20-1; abundance: many; CDR3aa: CSARAGRINQPQHF; CDR3nt: TGCAGTGCTAGAGCAGGAAGGATCAATCAGCCCCAGCATTTT
len: 13; d_gene: TRBD1; j_gene: TRBJ2-5; v_gene: TRBV10-3; abundance: -; CDR3aa: CAISGDRQETQYF; CDR3nt: TGTGCCATCAGTGGGGACAGGCAAGAGACCCAGTACTTC
len: 14; d_gene: TRBD1; j_gene: TRBJ2-7; v_gene: TRBV29-1; abundance: -; CDR3aa: CGVALRDSRGEQCF; CDR3nt: TGCGGCGTTGCCCTCCGGGACAGCCGCGGCGAGCAGTGCTTC
len: 12; d_gene: -; j_gene: TRBJ2-1; v_gene: TRBV7-8; abundance: -; CDR3aa: CASSPRYSEQFF; CDR3nt: TGTGCCAGCAGCCCCAGATACAGTGAGCAGTTCTTC
len: 15; d_gene: -; j_gene: TRBJ1-1; v_gene: TRBV10-3; abundance: -; CDR3aa: CAISSRTVMNTEAFF; CDR3nt: TGTGCCATCAGTTCAAGGACAGTAATGAACACTGAAGCTTTCTTT
len: 15; d_gene: -; j_gene: TRBJ2-1; v_gene: TRBV12-3/TRBV12-4; abundance: -; CDR3aa: CASKKLSSSYNEQFF; CDR3nt: TGTGCCAGCAAAAAGTTGTCAAGCTCCTACAATGAGCAGTTCTTC
len: 12; d_gene: -; j_gene: TRBJ2-7; v_gene: TRBV7-9; abundance: many; CDR3aa: CASSPGLDEQYF; CDR3nt: TGTGCCAGCAGCCCCGGACTGGACGAGCAGTACTTC
len: 15; d_gene: -; j_gene: TRBJ2-1; v_gene: TRBV20-1; abundance: -; CDR3aa: CSALPQIGSYNEQFF; CDR3nt: TGCAGTGCTCTACCTCAGATCGGATCCTACAATGAGCAGTTCTTC
len: 12; d_gene: -; j_gene: TRBJ1-1; v_gene: TRBV30; abundance: -; CDR3aa: CAWSLVNTEAFF; CDR3nt: TGTGCCTGGAGTCTAGTGAACACTGAAGCTTTCTTT
len: 13; d_gene: -; j_gene: TRBJ1-4; v_gene: TRBV12-3/TRBV12-4; abundance: -; CDR3aa: CASSPAPGEKLFF; CDR3nt: TGTGCCAGCAGCCCGGCGCCCGGAGAAAAACTGTTTTTT
len: 14; d_gene: -; j_gene: TRBJ2-7; v_gene: TRBV6-6; abundance: many; CDR3aa: CASSYGRTSYEQYF; CDR3nt: TGTGCCAGCAGTTACGGACGGACTTCCTACGAGCAGTACTTC
len: 14; d_gene: TRBD1; j_gene: TRBJ1-2; v_gene: TRBV2; abundance: once; CDR3aa: CASTRDRDVNGYTF; CDR3nt: TGTGCCAGCACCCGGGACAGGGACGTGAATGGCTACACCTTC
len: 13; d_gene: -; j_gene: TRBJ2-5; v_gene: TRBV29-1; abundance: -; CDR3aa: CSVEARELAAQYF; CDR3nt: TGCAGCGTTGAAGCAAGGGAGCTGGCGGCCCAGTACTTC
len: 15; d_gene: TRBD1; j_gene: TRBJ2-6; v_gene: TRBV7-8; abundance: few; CDR3aa: CASSFTGVGANVLTF; CDR3nt: TGTGCCAGCAGCTTCACAGGGGTCGGAGCCAACGTCCTGACTTTC
len: 14; d_gene: -; j_gene: TRBJ1-4; v_gene: TRBV19; abundance: many; CDR3aa: CASSIPGVAEKLFF; CDR3nt: TGTGCCAGTAGTATCCCCGGGGTCGCTGAAAAACTGTTTTTT
len: 14; d_gene: -; j_gene: TRBJ1-3; v_gene: TRBV12-3/TRBV12-4; abundance: many; CDR3aa: CASSHRSSGNTIYF; CDR3nt: TGTGCCAGCAGTCACAGGAGCTCTGGAAACACCATATATTTT
len: 15; d_gene: -; j_gene: TRBJ2-7; v_gene: TRBV5-6; abundance: -; CDR3aa: CASSLLNHPSREQYF; CDR3nt: TGTGCCAGCAGCTTATTAAACCACCCGTCTAGAGAGCAGTACTTC
len: 14; d_gene: TRBD1; j_gene: TRBJ2-1; v_gene: TRBV9; abundance: few; CDR3aa: CASSVQGAYNEQFF; CDR3nt: TGTGCCAGCAGCGTACAGGGGGCCTACAATGAGCAGTTCTTC
len: 13; d_gene: -; j_gene: TRBJ1-5; v_gene: TRBV6-2/TRBV6-3; abundance: -; CDR3aa: CASKDESRQPQHF; CDR3nt: TGTGCCAGCAAAGATGAGTCCCGGCAGCCCCAGCATTTT
len: 14; d_gene: TRBD2; j_gene: TRBJ2-5; v_gene: TRBV7-9; abundance: many; CDR3aa: CASSQRESQETQYF; CDR3nt: TGTGCCAGCAGTCAGCGGGAGAGCCAAGAGACCCAGTACTTC
len: 14; d_gene: -; j_gene: TRBJ2-5; v_gene: TRBV24-1; abundance: many; CDR3aa: CATSDLSAPETQYF; CDR3nt: TGTGCCACCAGTGATTTGAGCGCCCCAGAGACCCAGTACTTC
len: 15; d_gene: -; j_gene: TRBJ2-2; v_gene: TRBV5-8; abundance: -; CDR3aa: CASSLSSGRTGELFF; CDR3nt: TGTGCCAGCAGCTTGAGCTCGGGCCGCACCGGGGAGCTGTTTTTT
len: 15; d_gene: TRBD1; j_gene: TRBJ1-1; v_gene: TRBV20-1; abundance: many; CDR3aa: CSARNLRGEVTEAFF; CDR3nt: TGCAGTGCTAGAAACCTCAGGGGGGAGGTCACTGAAGCTTTCTTT
len: 12; d_gene: -; j_gene: TRBJ1-6; v_gene: TRBV29-1; abundance: -; CDR3aa: CSVTAGGEPLHF; CDR3nt: TGCAGCGTCACTGCGGGGGGAGAACCCCTCCACTTT